The T cell receptor beta chain under discussion was sequenced for a study of a mutant IDH1 vaccine in newly diagnosed glioma. A note on this clone: Antigen specificity is unknown.

Time point here: week 35, safety follow-up. The content of each vaccine dose was 300 ug of mutant IDH1 20-mer peptide, and topical imiquimod accompanied it. This CDR3 has 15 amino acids. Germline CDR1 reads MNHEY; CDR2 reads SMNVEV (reference sequence). Unmatched junction bases numbered 3, after V lost 3 bases and J lost 2 bases. TCRdb keeps only in-frame clones here, not all; method: immunoSEQ multiplex PCR. Of about 31,000 clones in the sample, 81% were seen once. The sequencing here drew on PBMCs, taken from a glioma patient whose treatment included an IDH1 peptide vaccine. The V call is TRBV27, the J call TRBJ2-3; 9 nucleotides match TRBD1. The sequence derives from a young man with glioma. CDR3 region: CASSLWDRATDTQYF. The CDR3 bases are TGTGCCAGCAGTTTGTGGGACAGGGCCACAGATACGCAGTATTTT.